This is a list of T cell receptor beta chains from one sample in a study of cytomegalovirus exposure and HLA in healthy donors. The repertoire was sequenced with immunoSEQ multiplex PCR; TCRdb's copy has only in-frame clones and lacks some. The data contain under 80,000 clones, approximately 95% of them singletons. Material: PBMCs. These receptors were taken from a woman in her late teens or twenties in good health and CMV-seronegative. The CDR3 runs from the conserved cysteine through the conserved F or W. Fields, in order: clone size, V gene, J gene, D gene, CDR3 DNA, CDR3 protein. D genes are given only for firm matches. The listing skips clone size in some rows; elsewhere it reads once, few, many or a size class.

abundance: -
v_gene: TRBV2
j_gene: TRBJ2-7
d_gene: -
CDR3nt: TGTGCCAGCAGTGACGTAACTAGCCGAATCTCCTACGAGCAGTACTTC
CDR3aa: CASSDVTSRISYEQYF

abundance: once
v_gene: TRBV4-1
j_gene: TRBJ2-3
d_gene: -
CDR3nt: TGCGCCAGCAGCCATGACGTCGGGTGGTTAGTTTGGACAGATACGCAGTATTTT
CDR3aa: CASSHDVGWLVWTDTQYF

abundance: -
v_gene: TRBV28
j_gene: TRBJ1-5
d_gene: -
CDR3nt: TGTGCCAGCAGGGCCTCGGGAACTCTTACGGGTCAGCCCCAGCATTTT
CDR3aa: CASRASGTLTGQPQHF

abundance: once
v_gene: TRBV30
j_gene: TRBJ2-3
d_gene: -
CDR3nt: TGTGCCTGGAGTGTAACGGGCGGGGCCACAGATACGCAGTATTTT
CDR3aa: CAWSVTGGATDTQYF

abundance: -
v_gene: TRBV2
j_gene: TRBJ1-5
d_gene: -
CDR3nt: TGTGCCAGCAGTGAAGCGGGCACAGGGCAGGAGCAGCCCCAGCATTTT
CDR3aa: CASSEAGTGQEQPQHF

abundance: -
v_gene: TRBV5-1
j_gene: TRBJ2-2
d_gene: -
CDR3nt: TGCGCCGAACGGGAGAACACCGGGGAGCTGTTTTTT
CDR3aa: CAERENTGELFF

abundance: few
v_gene: TRBV19
j_gene: TRBJ2-3
d_gene: TRBD1
CDR3nt: TGTGCCAGTAGTACGGGACAGGGATCCGATACGCAGTATTTT
CDR3aa: CASSTGQGSDTQYF

abundance: -
v_gene: TRBV7-8
j_gene: TRBJ2-5
d_gene: -
CDR3nt: TGTGCCAGCAGCTTAGCGATGGAGGAGGGGACCCAGTACTTC
CDR3aa: CASSLAMEEGTQYF

abundance: once
v_gene: TRBV4-1
j_gene: TRBJ1-1
d_gene: TRBD1
CDR3nt: TGCGCCAGCAGCCAAGAGGACAGGGCCAACACTGAAGCTTTCTTT
CDR3aa: CASSQEDRANTEAFF

abundance: -
v_gene: TRBV7-9
j_gene: TRBJ1-1
d_gene: TRBD1
CDR3nt: TGTGCCAGCAGCCCAGGGGGCCTGAACACTGAAGCTTTCTTT
CDR3aa: CASSPGGLNTEAFF

abundance: -
v_gene: TRBV18
j_gene: TRBJ1-2
d_gene: TRBD1
CDR3nt: TGTGCCAGCTCACGGGATCAGGCGGGACAGGTCTATGGCTACACCTTC
CDR3aa: CASSRDQAGQVYGYTF

abundance: -
v_gene: TRBV11-1
j_gene: TRBJ2-6
d_gene: TRBD1
CDR3nt: TGTGCCAGCAGACAGACAGGGGACGGGGCCAACGTCCTGACTTTC
CDR3aa: CASRQTGDGANVLTF

abundance: once
v_gene: TRBV5-1
j_gene: TRBJ2-1
d_gene: -
CDR3nt: TGCGCCAGCAGCGTGCAGGGTCATGAGCAGTTCTTC
CDR3aa: CASSVQGHEQFF

abundance: once
v_gene: TRBV7-9
j_gene: TRBJ1-1
d_gene: -
CDR3nt: TGTGCCAGCAGCCCCCGGGTGGAGGTAGAGACTGAAGCTTTCTTT
CDR3aa: CASSPRVEVETEAFF

abundance: -
v_gene: TRBV5-8
j_gene: TRBJ2-5
d_gene: TRBD1
CDR3nt: TGTGCCAGCAGCTTGGGTGGACAGGGTCTGTCCGAGACCCAGTACTTC
CDR3aa: CASSLGGQGLSETQYF

abundance: -
v_gene: TRBV5-6
j_gene: TRBJ1-2
d_gene: TRBD1
CDR3nt: TGTGCCAGCAGCTTGCCAGGACAGGGGGAAGCTAACTATGGCTACACCTTC
CDR3aa: CASSLPGQGEANYGYTF

abundance: -
v_gene: TRBV27
j_gene: TRBJ2-1
d_gene: -
CDR3nt: TGTGCCAGCAGTTTATACGGGTATGAGCAGTTCTTC
CDR3aa: CASSLYGYEQFF

abundance: -
v_gene: TRBV10-2
j_gene: TRBJ2-3
d_gene: -
CDR3nt: TGCGCCAGCAAGACATTGGCACATACGCAGTATTTT
CDR3aa: CASKTLAHTQYF

abundance: -
v_gene: TRBV2
j_gene: TRBJ2-3
d_gene: TRBD2
CDR3nt: TGTGCCAGCAGGGAGTATCTAGGACTAGCGGGGGCCAATTATGTAGATACGCAGTATTTT
CDR3aa: CASREYLGLAGANYVDTQYF

abundance: -
v_gene: TRBV9
j_gene: TRBJ1-3
d_gene: -
CDR3nt: TGTGCCAGCAGCGTAGGAGTCAGGCAGTACTCTGGAAACACCATATATTTT
CDR3aa: CASSVGVRQYSGNTIYF

abundance: -
v_gene: TRBV6-6
j_gene: TRBJ2-7
d_gene: -
CDR3nt: TGTGCCAGCAGTTACGACAGTTCCTACGAGCAGTACTTC
CDR3aa: CASSYDSSYEQYF

abundance: -
v_gene: TRBV11-2
j_gene: TRBJ1-2
d_gene: -
CDR3nt: TGTGCCAGCAGCGGGATGGGACTTCGCTATGGCTACACCTTC
CDR3aa: CASSGMGLRYGYTF

abundance: -
v_gene: TRBV7-2
j_gene: TRBJ2-5
d_gene: -
CDR3nt: TGTGCCAGCACCGGGGGGGCAGGGGGAGAGACCCAGTACTTC
CDR3aa: CASTGGAGGETQYF

abundance: -
v_gene: TRBV4-3
j_gene: TRBJ2-7
d_gene: -
CDR3nt: TGCGCCAGCAGCCAAGTGGCGACACCAACCTACGAGCAGTACTTC
CDR3aa: CASSQVATPTYEQYF

abundance: -
v_gene: TRBV11-2
j_gene: TRBJ2-2
d_gene: TRBD1
CDR3nt: TGTGCCAGCAGCTATCTTTGGGAGGACAGGGGATCTGCCGGGGAGCTGTTTTTT
CDR3aa: CASSYLWEDRGSAGELFF

abundance: -
v_gene: TRBV14
j_gene: TRBJ2-2
d_gene: TRBD2
CDR3nt: TGTGCCAGCAGCCCCCTGACGAGCGGGAGGGCCTACACCGGGGAGCTGTTTTTT
CDR3aa: CASSPLTSGRAYTGELFF

abundance: -
v_gene: TRBV5-1
j_gene: TRBJ1-3
d_gene: -
CDR3nt: TGCGCCAGCAGCTTACCCCAGCCGGGGGCTGGAAACACCATATATTTT
CDR3aa: CASSLPQPGAGNTIYF

abundance: -
v_gene: TRBV4-2
j_gene: TRBJ2-3
d_gene: TRBD2
CDR3nt: TGTGCCAGCAGCCAAGTAGCGGGGGTAACTAGCACAGATACGCAGTATTTT
CDR3aa: CASSQVAGVTSTDTQYF

abundance: -
v_gene: TRBV11-3
j_gene: TRBJ2-1
d_gene: TRBD2
CDR3nt: TGTGCCAGCAGCGCAAGCCCCTGGACTAGCGGGGTGACCTACAATGAGCAGTTCTTC
CDR3aa: CASSASPWTSGVTYNEQFF

abundance: -
v_gene: TRBV11-2
j_gene: TRBJ2-1
d_gene: TRBD1
CDR3nt: TGTGCCAGCAGCCGGTGGTCACAGGGGTACAATGAGCAGTTCTTC
CDR3aa: CASSRWSQGYNEQFF

abundance: -
v_gene: TRBV9
j_gene: TRBJ2-1
d_gene: TRBD1
CDR3nt: TGTGCCAGCAGCGTAGGGAGGACAGGGTGGAATGAGCAGTTCTTC
CDR3aa: CASSVGRTGWNEQFF

abundance: -
v_gene: TRBV5-6
j_gene: TRBJ2-5
d_gene: TRBD2
CDR3nt: TGTGCCAGCAGCTTTGGACTAGCGGATAGTTTCCAGTACTTC
CDR3aa: CASSFGLADSFQYF

abundance: -
v_gene: TRBV9
j_gene: TRBJ2-2
d_gene: TRBD2
CDR3nt: TGTGCCAGCAGCGCCCCTAGCGGGACGAACACCGGGGAGCTGTTTTTT
CDR3aa: CASSAPSGTNTGELFF

abundance: -
v_gene: TRBV6-4
j_gene: TRBJ2-3
d_gene: -
CDR3nt: TGTGCCAGCAGTGAGAGCGGGGAGGGGGCAGATACGCAGTATTTT
CDR3aa: CASSESGEGADTQYF

abundance: -
v_gene: TRBV11-3
j_gene: TRBJ2-2
d_gene: -
CDR3nt: TGTGCCAGCAGCTTAGATTCAGGGAACACCGGGGAGCTGTTTTTT
CDR3aa: CASSLDSGNTGELFF

abundance: -
v_gene: TRBV10-3
j_gene: TRBJ2-3
d_gene: -
CDR3nt: TGTGCCATCAGTGACCCCAACAGAGATACGCAGTATTTT
CDR3aa: CAISDPNRDTQYF

abundance: once
v_gene: TRBV27
j_gene: TRBJ1-5
d_gene: -
CDR3nt: TGTGCCAGCAGTTTTATGGCAGATCAGCCCCAGCATTTT
CDR3aa: CASSFMADQPQHF

abundance: -
v_gene: TRBV13
j_gene: TRBJ2-3
d_gene: TRBD2
CDR3nt: TGTGCCAGCAGCACGCGACTAGCGGGATGGACAGATACGCAGTATTTT
CDR3aa: CASSTRLAGWTDTQYF

abundance: -
v_gene: TRBV7-9
j_gene: TRBJ2-1
d_gene: TRBD2
CDR3nt: TGTGCCAGCAGCTTAGCTGTGGCTAGCGGGGACACCTACAATGAGCAGTTCTTC
CDR3aa: CASSLAVASGDTYNEQFF

abundance: -
v_gene: TRBV18
j_gene: TRBJ1-2
d_gene: -
CDR3nt: TGTGCCAGCACTCCCGGGGGAAACCAACTGAGGAACTATGGCTACACCTTC
CDR3aa: CASTPGGNQLRNYGYTF

abundance: once
v_gene: TRBV6-1
j_gene: TRBJ2-7
d_gene: TRBD2
CDR3nt: TGTGCCAGCTTAACCGGGACTAGGGTGTACGAGCAGTACTTC
CDR3aa: CASLTGTRVYEQYF

abundance: -
v_gene: TRBV18
j_gene: TRBJ2-5
d_gene: -
CDR3nt: TGTGCCAGCTCACCCCAGCGAACACAAGAGACCCAGTACTTC
CDR3aa: CASSPQRTQETQYF

abundance: -
v_gene: TRBV19
j_gene: TRBJ1-2
d_gene: TRBD1
CDR3nt: TGTGCCAGTAATTCGCGCCGGGACAGACCTCATGGCTACACCTTC
CDR3aa: CASNSRRDRPHGYTF

abundance: -
v_gene: TRBV15
j_gene: TRBJ2-5
d_gene: TRBD1
CDR3nt: TGTGCCACCAGCAGAGACCGGGGACAGGAGACCCAGTACTTC
CDR3aa: CATSRDRGQETQYF

abundance: -
v_gene: TRBV6-6
j_gene: TRBJ2-1
d_gene: TRBD1
CDR3nt: TGTGCCAGCAATGACAGGGTTTATGATGAGCAGTTCTTC
CDR3aa: CASNDRVYDEQFF

abundance: -
v_gene: TRBV2
j_gene: TRBJ1-2
d_gene: -
CDR3nt: TGTGCCAGCAGTGAAGAAGGGACTGTCTATGGCTACACCTTC
CDR3aa: CASSEEGTVYGYTF

abundance: once
v_gene: TRBV19
j_gene: TRBJ2-7
d_gene: TRBD1
CDR3nt: TGTGCCAGTAGTATAGGTCTCGTAGGTGGGGACAGGGTCTCCTACGAGCAGTACTTC
CDR3aa: CASSIGLVGGDRVSYEQYF

abundance: -
v_gene: TRBV19
j_gene: TRBJ1-2
d_gene: -
CDR3nt: TGTGCCAGTAGTACCGTGGGGCTAGGAGTTGCTGGCTACACCTTC
CDR3aa: CASSTVGLGVAGYTF

abundance: -
v_gene: TRBV2
j_gene: TRBJ1-5
d_gene: -
CDR3nt: TGTGCCAGCAAAGTGGTTCGGGGGGGCGATCAGCCCCAGCATTTT
CDR3aa: CASKVVRGGDQPQHF

abundance: -
v_gene: TRBV6-1
j_gene: TRBJ1-2
d_gene: TRBD1
CDR3nt: TGTGCCAGCACTGAGGAGACAGGGCGTTTGAACTATGGCTACACCTTC
CDR3aa: CASTEETGRLNYGYTF

abundance: -
v_gene: TRBV4-1
j_gene: TRBJ1-1
d_gene: -
CDR3nt: TGCGCCAGCAGCCAGCTAATAGGGGGGGTAGCTTTCTTT
CDR3aa: CASSQLIGGVAFF